This passage covers 8 T cell receptor beta chains from one sample sequenced in a study of blood T cells in healthy people across ages. For the second PCR, which ran for roughly 7 to 11 cycles, a sample-barcoded 5' primer and a J-beta primer mix were used. MiXCR was run by TCRdb on the 5' RACE reads, yielding one entry per CDR3 protein. The sample lists about 780,000 distinct CDR3 sequences; under 30% were seen once. This same sample was also part of a study on T cells of mothers and their children.

Sequencing input: blood. Receptors were obtained from a boy aged 10-17 years in good health.

The chain recombines TRBV20-1 with TRBJ2-1, with D perhaps matching TRBD2 (7 bases). The end of the DNA is better explained by TRBJ2-5, so the J call may be wrong. Germline assignment: CDR1 DFQATT and CDR2 SNEGSKA (reference sequence). CDR3 length: 16 amino acids. The CDR3 nucleotides are TGCAGTGCTAGAGACGTTATGGGGGGGGCCCACGAGACCCAGTACTTC. Protein product: CSARDVMGGAHETQYF.

This clonotype was counted many times. V gene TRBV11-2 combines with J gene TRBJ2-3; D could derive from TRBD1 or TRBD2 (5 bases each). V gave up 5 bases and J gave up 7 bases, with 10 bases separating them. CDR1 is SGHAT and CDR2 is FQNNGV in the germline V gene. The CDR3 extends over 12 amino acids. The CDR3 loop reads CASSRDGYTQYF. In nucleotides, the CDR3 is TGTGCCAGCAGCCGGGACGGATATACGCAGTATTTT.

This clonotype was seen a few times. The V call is TRBV9, the J call TRBJ2-1; D gene uncertain. With 3 bases removed from V and 5 bases from J, the gap between germline ends came to 12 bases. The CDR3 runs to 14 residues. Germline loops: CDR1 SGDLS, CDR2 YYNGEE. CDR3 bases: TGTGCCAGCAGCGAACGGCATTCGGACAATGAGCAGTTCTTC. Protein sequence: CASSERHSDNEQFF.

The chain joins TRBV7-2 to TRBJ2-2; D not resolved. The length of the CDR3 is 14 residues. Germline-derived CDR1 and CDR2 are SGHTA and FQGNSA. The V gene lost 1 base and the J gene lost 6 bases, with 9 bases spanning the gap. The CDR3 reads CASSLGIPAGELFF. In DNA form, the CDR3 reads TGTGCCAGCAGCTTAGGAATACCCGCCGGGGAGCTGTTTTTT.

This chain links TRBV7-9 with TRBJ2-5; 10 nucleotides match TRBD1. The CDR3 is made up of 15 amino acids. Trimming took 6 bases from V and 1 from J; bases not matched to a gene: 5. Germline CDR1 and CDR2: SEHNR and FQNEAQ (reference sequence). CDR3 sequence (DNA): TGTGCCAGCAGGGGGACAGGGGAAGGCCAAGAGACCCAGTACTTC. Protein sequence: CASRGTGEGQETQYF.

The chain is built from TRBV4-1 and TRBJ2-6; no reliable D call. The germline V gene encodes CDR1 MGHRA and CDR2 YSYEKL. The CDR3 covers 16 residues. V lost 1 base to trimming and J lost 1 base, with 8 bases between them. The CDR3 bases are TGCGCCAGCAGCCAAGTCTGGGAATCTGGGGCCAACGTCCTGACTTTC. Translated: CASSQVWESGANVLTF.

This chain links TRBV29-1 with TRBJ1-1; no firm D call. The germline gives CDR1 SQVTM, CDR2 ANQGSEA. V was clipped by 4 bases and J by 1 base, with 10 bases between them. This CDR3 region has 13 residues. CDR3: CSVGLVRNTEAFF. The CDR3 region has the DNA TGCAGCGTTGGTTTGGTCCGGAACACTGAAGCTTTCTTT.

V is TRBV29-1 and J is TRBJ2-5; 8 bases line up with TRBD1. The J call may be incorrect, as the DNA end agrees better with TRBJ2-7. CDR1 and CDR2 from the germline V gene are SQVTM and ANQGSEA. This CDR3 has 15 amino acids. As DNA, the CDR3 is TGCAGCGTTAACCATAGGGGGACAGGTTTCTACGAGCAGTACTTC. Translated, it gives CSVNHRGTGFYEQYF.